These 32 T cell receptor beta chains share one sample of origin, sequenced in a study of blood T cell repertoires in COVID-19 (TCRdb year 2020). The method behind the library was the immunoSEQ multiplex PCR assay. TCRdb limited this immuneACCESS table to in-frame rearrangements with V and J called. A share of clones is missing; checked studies link under half to unresolved V genes, and the rest is unexplained. The sample data list about 190,000 clones, and roughly 80% of these were observed just once. Of the sample, about 15% falls within the top ten clones. The material sequenced was peripheral blood. The receptors were gathered from a man under 40 with active or convalescent COVID-19.

The rearrangement joins TRBV2 to TRBJ2-1; perhaps TRBD2 as D (6 bases). The CDR3 runs to 15 residues. V shed 1 base and J shed 2 bases, with 9 bases lying between them. Per the germline V gene, CDR1 is SNHLY and CDR2 is FYNNEI. The CDR3 loop reads CASSEGVAAYNEQFF. The CDR3, as DNA: TGTGCCAGCAGTGAAGGGGTAGCGGCCTACAATGAGCAGTTCTTC. The variable domain in full, completed from reference TRBV2 and TRBJ2-1, reads EPEVTQTPSHQVTQMGQEVILRCVPISNHLYFYWYRQILGQKVEFLVSFYNNEISEKSEIFDDQFSVERPDGSNFTLKIRSTKLEDSAMYFCASSEGVAAYNEQFFGPGTRLTVL.

The CDR3 nucleotides read TGCGCCAGCAGCCATGCCCGACTAGCGGGAGCCGATGAGCAGTTCTTC. As protein: CASSHARLAGADEQFF. This chain uses TRBV4-3 with TRBJ2-1, with 12 bases matching TRBD2. The germline V gene encodes CDR1 LGHNA and CDR2 YSLEER. Unmatched junction bases numbered 8, after V lost 3 bases and J lost 8 bases. The CDR3 length is 16 residues.

This chain connects TRBV25-1 to TRBJ1-4, with 7 bases aligning to TRBD1. Germline V gives CDR1 MGHDK, CDR2 SYGVNS. The V and J ends lost 4 bases and 12 bases, in that order; junction bases with no gene match: 5. The CDR3 has 12 residues. The CDR3 DNA reads TGTGCCAGCAGTGCCCTTCAGGGGGAACTGTTTTTT. Its protein product is CASSALQGELFF.

This clone was counted only a few times. The V gene is TRBV4-2, the J gene TRBJ2-3; tentatively, D is TRBD2 (6 bases). V shed 4 bases and J shed 4 bases, with 6 bases lying between them. This CDR3 region has 12 residues. Germline V gene data show CDR1 as LGHNA and CDR2 as YNFKEQ. The CDR3 spells CASSPGADTQYF. The CDR3 DNA reads TGTGCCAGCAGCCCGGGAGCAGATACGCAGTATTTT.

The chain has TRBV10-2 and TRBJ1-1, with D perhaps TRBD1 (6 bases). The CDR3 consists of 15 residues. V gave up 5 bases and J gave up 7 bases, with 20 bases separating them. Germline V gene sequence: CDR1 WSHSY, CDR2 SAAADI. As DNA, the CDR3 is TGCGCCAGCAGTTCGAACAGGGACCCCAGGGGTGAAGCTTTCTTT. Translating gives CASSSNRDPRGEAFF.

The CDR3: CASSGLGLAVTYEQYF. The CDR3 DNA follows: TGTGCCAGCAGTGGACTCGGACTAGCGGTCACCTACGAGCAGTACTTC. The chain carries TRBV25-1 and TRBJ2-7, with 10 bases aligning to TRBD2. Trimming at V came to 4 bases and at J to 2 bases, leaving 8 bases not matched to a gene. Germline V gives CDR1 MGHDK, CDR2 SYGVNS. This CDR3 is built from 16 residues.

This clone was recorded only once. V gene TRBV24-1 combines with J gene TRBJ1-6; 8 bases agree with TRBD1. Germline assignment: CDR1 KGHDR and CDR2 SFDVKD. The CDR3 has 17 amino acids. The CDR3 spells CAPVISNRGTYNSPLHF. The CDR3 nucleotides are TGTGCACCAGTGATCTCCAACAGGGGGACCTATAATTCACCCCTCCACTTT.

The table lists this clone with a few counts. The chain joins TRBV2 to TRBJ1-1; no clear D. Germline loops: CDR1 SNHLY, CDR2 FYNNEI. The V end lost 7 bases, the J end lost 4 bases, and 10 bases lay between the germline ends. The CDR3 has 12 residues. The CDR3 bases are TGTGCCAGCACTGGGGAGAGCACTGAAGCTTTCTTT. It is translated as CASTGESTEAFF. Looking up the rest from reference TRBV2 and TRBJ1-1 gives the full variable domain: EPEVTQTPSHQVTQMGQEVILRCVPISNHLYFYWYRQILGQKVEFLVSFYNNEISEKSEIFDDQFSVERPDGSNFTLKIRSTKLEDSAMYFCASTGESTEAFFGQGTRLTVV.

This clone appeared a single time. The chain combines TRBV27 with TRBJ2-1; 8 bases fit TRBD2. Unmatched junction bases numbered 15, after V lost 0 bases and J lost 5 bases. This CDR3 comprises 19 residues. Germline V lookup: CDR1 MNHEY, CDR2 SMNVEV (reference sequence). This CDR3 reads CASSLSALLRSGADNEQFF. The CDR3 nucleotides read TGTGCCAGCAGTTTATCGGCCCTCCTCCGTAGCGGGGCAGACAATGAGCAGTTCTTC.

V usage is TRBV21-1 and J usage is TRBJ1-2; no check of the table's D call, TRBD1, against the DNA was made. TRBV21-1 is a listed pseudogene. The CDR3 runs to 11 residues. CDR3 sequence: CASSSQGVYTF. The CDR3 DNA sequence: TGTGCCAGCAGCAGCCAGGGTGTCTACACCTTC.

The V gene is TRBV24-1, the J gene TRBJ1-2; D gene uncertain. This CDR3 contains 14 residues. Germline CDR1 is KGHDR and CDR2 is SFDVKD. The V and J ends lost 1 base and 2 bases respectively, with 7 bases between them. The DNA for the CDR3 is TGTGCCACCAGTGATTTTCGTCTGAACTATGGCTACACCTTC. Amino acid sequence: CATSDFRLNYGYTF.

J is TRBJ1-1 and V is TRBV18, with TRBD1 as a possible D gene (5 bases). Trimming shortened V by 2 bases and J by 0 bases, and 16 bases separated the two germline ends. CDR1 and CDR2 from the germline V gene are KGHSH and LQKENI. The CDR3 covers 17 residues. CDR3 in amino acids: CASSPSTGKGLNTEAFF. Written as DNA, the CDR3 is TGTGCCAGCTCACCAAGTACAGGAAAGGGATTGAACACTGAAGCTTTCTTT. Variable domain in full (rest from reference TRBV18 and TRBJ1-1): NAGVMQNPRHLVRRRGQEARLRCSPMKGHSHVYWYRQLPEEGLKFMVYLQKENIIDESGMPKERFSAEFPKEGPSILRIQQVVRGDSAAYFCASSPSTGKGLNTEAFFGQGTRLTVV.

This clone has a handful of counts. The chain links TRBV27 to TRBJ2-3; D is undetermined. The CDR3 is 11 amino acids. Trimming cost V 7 bases and J 6 bases, with 8 bases left between them. In germline, CDR1 is MNHEY, CDR2 SMNVEV (reference sequence). CDR3 in DNA: TGTGCCAGCAAGGTCGGGGATACGCAGTATTTT. Translation: CASKVGDTQYF.

V gene TRBV19 combines with J gene TRBJ2-7, with D perhaps matching TRBD2 (6 bases). The V and J ends lost 1 base and 2 bases respectively, with 9 bases between them. Germline-derived CDR1 and CDR2 are LNHDA and SQIVND (reference sequence). This CDR3 has 14 residues. In nucleotides, the CDR3 is TGTGCCAGTAGTATAGTAGCGGTAACCTACGAGCAGTACTTC. Encoded protein: CASSIVAVTYEQYF.

The chain carries TRBV28 and TRBJ2-2; 8 bases fit TRBD1. CDR3 length: 15 amino acids. The V gene end was trimmed by 6 bases and the J gene end by 5 bases; junction bases not matched to a gene: 8. The germline V gene has CDR1 MDHEN and CDR2 SYDVKM. CDR3 bases: TGTGCCAGCAGCTCCGGACAGGGTCGAACCGGGGAGCTGTTTTTT. As protein: CASSSGQGRTGELFF.

The chain uses TRBV18 and TRBJ1-1, with D uncertain. The CDR3 length is 12 residues. Trimming removed 5 bases at V and 4 bases at J, with 8 bases between. The germline V gene encodes CDR1 KGHSH and CDR2 LQKENI. In DNA, the CDR3 is TGTGCCAGCTCATCTGAGGGCACTGAAGCTTTCTTT. Protein sequence: CASSSEGTEAFF.

This chain uses TRBV5-1 with TRBJ2-7; 10 bases align to TRBD2. The CDR3 is made up of 15 amino acids. CDR1 SGHRS and CDR2 YFSETQ come from the germline V gene. J gave up 3 bases and V 0 bases, and 3 bases lay outside the gene matches. The CDR3 is CASSLGASGSYEQYF. The DNA of the CDR3 is TGCGCCAGCAGCTTGGGGGCTAGCGGGAGCTACGAGCAGTACTTC. Full variable domain (outside the CDR3, taken from reference TRBV5-1 and TRBJ2-7): KAGVTQTPRYLIKTRGQQVTLSCSPISGHRSVSWYQQTPGQGLQFLFEYFSETQRNKGNFPGRFSGRQFSNSRSEMNVSTLELGDSALYLCASSLGASGSYEQYFGPGTRLTVT.

This clone occurred once. The V gene is TRBV6-2 or TRBV6-3, the J gene TRBJ2-7; D is possibly TRBD1 (6 bases). The germline V gene encodes CDR1 MNHEY and CDR2 SVGEGT. The ends were cut back, 6 bases at V and 2 bases at J, with 17 bases in the middle. CDR3 length: 15 residues. The CDR3 protein is CASSPPTGGPYEQYF. The CDR3 DNA is TGTGCCAGCAGCCCCCCGACAGGCGGGCCCTACGAGCAGTACTTC.

The chain carries TRBV5-6 and TRBJ2-1; D is unclear. In germline, CDR1 is SGHDT, CDR2 YYEEEE. This CDR3 has 15 residues. Trimming cost V 2 bases and J 1 base, with 10 bases left between them. The CDR3 sequence: CASSFAVRSYNEQFF. The CDR3 coding sequence is TGTGCCAGCAGCTTTGCCGTGAGATCCTACAATGAGCAGTTCTTC.

This clone was recorded once. CDR3 protein: CASMRGVLAGGTSYNEQFF. CDR3 bases: TGTGCCAGCATGCGAGGGGTTCTAGCGGGAGGTACCTCCTACAATGAGCAGTTCTTC. The J gene is TRBJ2-1, the V gene TRBV28, with 11 nucleotides matching TRBD2. This CDR3 is 19 amino acids long. The germline V gene has CDR1 MDHEN and CDR2 SYDVKM. V shed 7 bases, J shed 0 bases, and the junction held 14 bases outside the gene matches.

V usage is TRBV19 and J usage is TRBJ2-4; D might be TRBD2 (5 bases). The germline V and J ends were trimmed by 3 bases and 0 bases, with 9 bases remaining between them. The CDR3 has 15 residues. Germline-derived CDR1 and CDR2 are LNHDA and SQIVND (reference sequence). This CDR3 reads CASSIPGLAKNIQYF. CDR3 nucleotide sequence: TGTGCCAGTAGTATCCCAGGACTAGCCAAAAACATTCAGTACTTC.

The V gene is TRBV7-9, the J gene TRBJ2-7; 8 bases are a match to TRBD2. The CDR3 has 15 residues. The ends lost 9 bases at V and 3 bases at J; junction bases unmatched: 13. The germline V gene encodes CDR1 SEHNR and CDR2 FQNEAQ (reference sequence). The CDR3 is CASTGGQGLLYEQYF. In DNA, the CDR3 is TGTGCCAGTACGGGAGGGCAGGGACTACTCTACGAGCAGTACTTC. Using reference TRBV7-9 and TRBJ2-7 for the parts outside the CDR3, the full variable domain is DTGVSQNPRHKITKRGQNVTFRCDPISEHNRLYWYRQTLGQGPEFLTYFQNEAQLEKSRLLSDRFSAERPKGSFSTLEIQRTEQGDSAMYLCASTGGQGLLYEQYFGPGTRLTVT.

This chain joins TRBV6-5 and TRBJ1-1; 9 bases match TRBD1. V was clipped by 2 bases and J by 4 bases; unmatched bases: 5. CDR1 and CDR2 from the germline V gene are MNHEY and SVGAGI. The CDR3 sequence is 15 residues long. CDR3 nucleotide sequence: TGTGCCAGCAGTTACAGATTGACAGGGGGCACTGAAGCTTTCTTT. This sequence encodes CASSYRLTGGTEAFF.

This chain links TRBV7-2 with TRBJ1-1; no definite D call. This CDR3 is built from 13 residues. Germline CDR1 reads SGHTA; CDR2 reads FQGNSA. V was clipped by 4 bases and J by 3 bases, with 9 bases between them. DNA for the CDR3: TGTGCCAGCAGCTCTTACGAGCACACTGAAGCTTTCTTT. Translation: CASSSYEHTEAFF.

The chain employs TRBV28 and TRBJ2-1; D is possibly TRBD1 (5 bases). Germline V gives CDR1 MDHEN, CDR2 SYDVKM. This CDR3 contains 14 residues. Between the trimmed V and J ends, which lost 1 base and 10 bases, there was a span of 14 bases. The CDR3 nucleotides read TGTGCCAGCAGTTTATTTCAGGGCCTCTTAGAGCAGTTCTTC. Its translation is CASSLFQGLLEQFF.

The table lists this clone with a count of one. The chain couples TRBV6-5 to TRBJ2-1, with 7 bases matching TRBD2. Unmatched junction bases numbered 6, after V lost 7 bases and J lost 0 bases. This CDR3 spans 15 amino acids. Germline assignment: CDR1 MNHEY and CDR2 SVGAGI. Here the CDR3 reads CASKLAESSYNEQFF. CDR3 coding DNA: TGTGCCAGCAAGCTAGCGGAGAGCTCCTACAATGAGCAGTTCTTC.

This chain uses TRBV6-2 or TRBV6-3 with TRBJ2-3; TRBD2 matches at 10 bases. Germline assignment: CDR1 MNHEY and CDR2 SVGEGT. This CDR3 region has 16 residues. With V trimmed by 0 bases and J by 2 bases, 2 bases remained unmatched. The CDR3 DNA follows: TGTGCCAGCAGTTACTCGAGCGGGAGGGCCACAGATACGCAGTATTTT. This codes for CASSYSSGRATDTQYF.

The chain employs TRBV6-6 and TRBJ1-6; D uncertain. The CDR3 has 14 amino acids. Germline assignment: CDR1 MNHNY and CDR2 SVGAGI (reference sequence). The V end lost 0 bases, the J end lost 7 bases, and 7 bases lay between the germline ends. The CDR3 sequence: CASSYSEPNSPLHF. CDR3 nucleotide sequence: TGTGCCAGCAGTTACTCTGAGCCGAATTCACCCCTCCACTTT.

The chain uses TRBV6-2 or TRBV6-3 and TRBJ2-5, with D tentatively TRBD2 (5 bases). The CDR3 consists of 15 residues. Trimming took off 0 bases at V and 0 bases at J, with 8 bases between the two ends. CDR1 is MNHEY, CDR2 SVGEGT, per germline. The CDR3 reads CASSYSKADQETQYF. CDR3 DNA sequence: TGTGCCAGCAGTTACTCCAAAGCGGACCAAGAGACCCAGTACTTC.

The J gene is TRBJ2-7, the V gene TRBV27, with TRBD2 as a possible D gene (6 bases). CDR1 is MNHEY, CDR2 SMNVEV, per germline (reference sequence). This CDR3 contains 12 residues. V lost 2 bases, J lost 5 bases, and 7 bases lay in between. The CDR3 protein is CASSLGGNEQYF. CDR3 nucleotide sequence: TGTGCCAGCAGTTTAGGGGGGAACGAGCAGTACTTC.

The gene calls are TRBV5-1 and TRBJ2-5, with 13 positions matching TRBD2. The V gene's germline CDR1 is SGHRS and CDR2 YFSETQ. V shed 4 bases, J shed 8 bases, and the junction held 8 bases outside the gene matches. The CDR3 sequence is 15 residues long. The CDR3, as DNA: TGCGCCAGCAGCCCGTGGACTAGCGGGGGAGATACCCAGTACTTC. Translated, it gives CASSPWTSGGDTQYF.

The chain is built from TRBV2 and TRBJ1-6, with D unclear. The length of the CDR3 is 17 residues. Germline V gives CDR1 SNHLY, CDR2 FYNNEI. Trimming removed 6 bases at V and 0 bases at J, with 15 bases between. As DNA, the CDR3 is TGTGCCAGCAGAACCACGGGGTTGAGCTCCTATAATTCACCCCTCCACTTT. Its protein product is CASRTTGLSSYNSPLHF.